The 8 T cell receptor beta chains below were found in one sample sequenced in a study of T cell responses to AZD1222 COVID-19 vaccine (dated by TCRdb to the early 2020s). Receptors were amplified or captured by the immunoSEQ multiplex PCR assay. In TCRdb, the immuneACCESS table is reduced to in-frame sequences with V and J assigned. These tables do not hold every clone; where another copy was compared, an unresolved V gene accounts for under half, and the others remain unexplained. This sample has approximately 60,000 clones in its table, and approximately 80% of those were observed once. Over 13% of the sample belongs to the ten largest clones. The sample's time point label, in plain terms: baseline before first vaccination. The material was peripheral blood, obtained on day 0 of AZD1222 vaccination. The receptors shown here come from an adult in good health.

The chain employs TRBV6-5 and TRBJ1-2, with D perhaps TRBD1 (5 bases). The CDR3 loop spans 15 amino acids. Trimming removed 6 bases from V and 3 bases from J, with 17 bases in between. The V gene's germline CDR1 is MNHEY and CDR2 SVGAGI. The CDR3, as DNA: TGTGCCAGCAGCCTGACAGTCCTAGGGGACTATGGCTACACCTTC. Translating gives CASSLTVLGDYGYTF.

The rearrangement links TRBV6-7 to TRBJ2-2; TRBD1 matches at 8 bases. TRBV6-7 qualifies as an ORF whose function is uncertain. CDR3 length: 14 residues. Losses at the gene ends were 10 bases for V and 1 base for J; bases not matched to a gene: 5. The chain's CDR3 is CATYGTGNTGELFF. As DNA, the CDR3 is TGTGCCACCTACGGGACAGGGAACACCGGGGAGCTGTTTTTT.

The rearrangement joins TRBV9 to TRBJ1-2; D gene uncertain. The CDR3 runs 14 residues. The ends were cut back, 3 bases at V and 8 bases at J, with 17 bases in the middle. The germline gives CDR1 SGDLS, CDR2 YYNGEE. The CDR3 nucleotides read TGTGCCAGCAGCGCGCTGGAACCGGGCTCGGGCTACACCTTC. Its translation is CASSALEPGSGYTF.

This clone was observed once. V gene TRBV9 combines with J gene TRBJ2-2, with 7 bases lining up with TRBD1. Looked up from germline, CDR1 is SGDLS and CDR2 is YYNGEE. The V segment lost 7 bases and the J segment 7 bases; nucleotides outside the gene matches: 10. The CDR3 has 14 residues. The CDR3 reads CASGRTGLIGELFF. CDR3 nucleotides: TGTGCCAGCGGCAGGACAGGTCTGATCGGGGAGCTGTTTTTT.

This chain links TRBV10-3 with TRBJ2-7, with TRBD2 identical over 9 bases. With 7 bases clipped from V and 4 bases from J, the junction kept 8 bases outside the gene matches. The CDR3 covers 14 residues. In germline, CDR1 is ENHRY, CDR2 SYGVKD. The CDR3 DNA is TGTGCCATCAAGGCCGGAGCGGGGGGTTACGAGCAGTACTTC. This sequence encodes CAIKAGAGGYEQYF.

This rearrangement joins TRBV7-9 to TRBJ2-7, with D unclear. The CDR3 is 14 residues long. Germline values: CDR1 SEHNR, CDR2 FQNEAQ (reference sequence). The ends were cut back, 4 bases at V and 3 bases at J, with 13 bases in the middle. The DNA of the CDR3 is TGTGCCAGCAGCTGGGGTGGCAGAGACTACGAGCAGTACTTC. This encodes CASSWGGRDYEQYF.

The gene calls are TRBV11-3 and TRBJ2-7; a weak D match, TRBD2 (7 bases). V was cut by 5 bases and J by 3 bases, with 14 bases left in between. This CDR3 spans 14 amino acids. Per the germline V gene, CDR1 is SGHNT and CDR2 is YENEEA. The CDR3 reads CASSPSGGLYEQYF. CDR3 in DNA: TGTGCCAGCAGCCCATCCGGGGGGCTCTACGAGCAGTACTTC.

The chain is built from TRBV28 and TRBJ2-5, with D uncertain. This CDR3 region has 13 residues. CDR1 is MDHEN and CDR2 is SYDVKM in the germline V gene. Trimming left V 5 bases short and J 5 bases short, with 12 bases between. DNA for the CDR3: TGTGCCAGCAGTGTCGTTGGTTCGGAGACCCAGTACTTC. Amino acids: CASSVVGSETQYF.